Listed here are 21 T cell receptor beta chains from one sample, sequenced in a study of blood T cell repertoires in COVID-19. Clones were read by immunoSEQ multiplex PCR, and TCRdb kept only the in-frame ones, dropping some. The sample has over 150,000 clones, roughly 90% seen once. Sequenced sample: peripheral blood. These receptor sequences come from a man aged 45-60 years with acute or convalescent COVID-19.

V is TRBV19 and J is TRBJ1-1; 10 bases are shared with TRBD1. CDR3 length: 13 residues. Germline CDR1 LNHDA, CDR2 SQIVND (reference sequence). Trimming removed 7 bases from V and 7 bases from J; junction bases left unmatched: 6. CDR3 sequence (DNA): TGTGCCAGTAACCCGGGACAGGGGTTTGAAGCTTTCTTT. Protein product: CASNPGQGFEAFF. Full variable domain (rest looked up from reference TRBV19 and TRBJ1-1): DGGITQSPKYLFRKEGQNVTLSCEQNLNHDAMYWYRQDPGQGLRLIYYSQIVNDFQKGDIAEGYSVSREKKESFPLTVTSAQKNPTAFYLCASNPGQGFEAFFGQGTRLTVV.

The chain is built from TRBV20-1 and TRBJ2-3, with TRBD2 identical over 9 bases. V dropped 3 bases and J dropped 5; count of bases not matched to a gene: 6. This CDR3 has 14 residues. CDR1 is DFQATT and CDR2 is SNEGSKA in the germline V gene (reference sequence). Here the CDR3 reads CSASISGGKDTQYF. DNA of the CDR3: TGCAGTGCTAGTATAAGCGGGGGGAAAGATACGCAGTATTTT.

This sequence joins TRBV19 and TRBJ2-1; TRBD2 matches 14 bases. The trim removed 8 bases at V and 9 bases at J, leaving 3 bases unmatched. This CDR3 spans 13 amino acids. Germline CDR1 and CDR2: LNHDA and SQIVND (reference sequence). This CDR3 reads CASATSGRGEQFF. The CDR3 nucleotides are TGTGCCAGTGCGACTAGCGGGAGGGGTGAGCAGTTCTTC.

The chain uses TRBV11-3 and TRBJ2-2; TRBD2 matches at 9 bases. The CDR3 length is 19 residues. Germline-derived CDR1 and CDR2 are SGHNT and YENEEA. Trimming removed 3 bases from V and 7 bases from J; junction bases left unmatched: 18. The CDR3 region has the DNA TGTGCCAGCAGCTTCGGTGTCGCGGGAGGGCCCCGGGACCGCGGGGAGCTGTTTTTT. Encoded protein: CASSFGVAGGPRDRGELFF.

The chain joins TRBV25-1 to TRBJ1-1; no clear D gene. Germline assignment: CDR1 MGHDK and CDR2 SYGVNS. V was trimmed by 1 base and J by 7 bases, leaving 16 bases between them. The CDR3 length is 15 residues. The CDR3 loop reads CASSEFTPPANEAFF. CDR3 nucleotides: TGTGCCAGCAGTGAATTCACCCCCCCTGCGAATGAAGCTTTCTTT.

This chain connects TRBV20-1 to TRBJ2-1; D is possibly TRBD1 (5 bases). CDR1 and CDR2 from the germline V gene are DFQATT and SNEGSKA (reference sequence). With 3 bases removed from V and 4 bases from J, the gap between germline ends came to 13 bases. This CDR3 spans 14 amino acids. CDR3 DNA: TGCAGTGCTAGTCAGGGTGTATCGTACAATGAGCAGTTCTTC. Its translation is CSASQGVSYNEQFF.

The V call is TRBV6-5, the J call TRBJ2-5; D is perhaps TRBD1 (5 bases). Germline lookup yields CDR1 MNHEY and CDR2 SVGAGI. V lost 1 base, J lost 4 bases, and 16 bases lay in between. The CDR3 has 16 amino acids. The CDR3 DNA reads as TGTGCCAGCAGTTACTGGGGCAGGGAAGCACCAGAGACCCAGTACTTC. This sequence encodes CASSYWGREAPETQYF.

V and J are TRBV18 and TRBJ2-2, with a weak D call TRBD2 (6 bases). V was trimmed by 0 bases and J by 3 bases, leaving 14 bases between them. Germline CDR1 and CDR2: KGHSH and LQKENI. The CDR3 spans 17 residues. This chain's CDR3 is CASSPPGSGTYTGELFF. The CDR3 nucleotides read TGTGCCAGCTCACCACCGGGTTCGGGGACTTACACCGGGGAGCTGTTTTTT.

Points on this clone: One end of the junction varies from germline; a read error may be responsible. J is TRBJ1-3 and V is TRBV9, with TRBD1 matching 7 bases. In germline, CDR1 is SGDLS, CDR2 YYNGEE. This CDR3 region has 14 residues. The CDR3 sequence: CASSAPGQPLKRVF. The CDR3 nucleotides read TGTGCCAGCAGCGCGCCGGGACAGCCACTTAAACGAGTTTTT.

This clone has only one observation. The rearrangement links TRBV19 to TRBJ2-4; perhaps TRBD1 as D (8 bases). With 10 bases removed from V and 5 bases from J, the gap between germline ends came to 18 bases. The CDR3 totals 14 residues. Germline V gives CDR1 LNHDA, CDR2 SQIVND (reference sequence). The CDR3 DNA sequence: TGTGCCACAAAACCACAGGGGGGGGAAAACATTCAGTACTTC. It translates to CATKPQGGENIQYF. Variable domain in full (rest from reference TRBV19 and TRBJ2-4): DGGITQSPKYLFRKEGQNVTLSCEQNLNHDAMYWYRQDPGQGLRLIYYSQIVNDFQKGDIAEGYSVSREKKESFPLTVTSAQKNPTAFYLCATKPQGGENIQYFGAGTRLSVL.

The V and J genes are TRBV25-1 and TRBJ2-7, with D unclear. This CDR3 region has 17 residues. V was pared by 4 bases and J by 6 bases, with 25 bases between. The V gene's germline CDR1 is MGHDK and CDR2 SYGVNS. The CDR3 DNA is TGTGCCAGCAGTGGAGGTGGTAAGAGGATTTATTCTAGCGAGCAGTACTTC. It translates to CASSGGGKRIYSSEQYF.

The chain has TRBV6-6 and TRBJ1-5; D might be TRBD1 (6 bases). Germline V gives CDR1 MNHNY, CDR2 SVGAGI (reference sequence). CDR3 size: 16 residues. The V and J ends lost 5 bases and 0 bases respectively, with 14 bases between them. The CDR3, as DNA: TGTGCCAGCAGTCCCGGACAGTACTATAGCAATCAGCCCCAGCATTTT. As protein: CASSPGQYYSNQPQHF.

This clone was seen a single time. This chain links TRBV5-1 with TRBJ2-1; D call uncertain. Trimming took 0 bases from V and 9 from J, leaving 13 bases between them. Germline CDR1 SGHRS, CDR2 YFSETQ. CDR3 size: 14 residues. The CDR3 nucleotides are TGCGCCAGCAGCTTGGATCTTAGTCGAGTTGAGCAGTTCTTC. Translated, it gives CASSLDLSRVEQFF.

This clone has just a few counts. The chain recombines TRBV18 with TRBJ1-6; D is perhaps TRBD1 (5 bases). Trimming took off 5 bases at V and 2 bases at J, with 13 bases between the two ends. Germline CDR1 KGHSH, CDR2 LQKENI. The CDR3 spans 16 residues. The CDR3 spells CASSEQGWTYNSPLHF. CDR3 in DNA: TGTGCCAGCTCAGAGCAGGGTTGGACCTATAATTCACCCCTCCACTTT.

This clone has a single count. The CDR3 loop is CASSYSADLDTQYF. CDR3 bases: TGTGCCAGCAGTTACTCTGCGGATTTAGATACGCAGTATTTT. The chain uses TRBV6-5 and TRBJ2-3; D not certain. Between the trimmed V and J ends, which lost 0 bases and 5 bases, there was a span of 9 bases. CDR1 and CDR2 from the germline V gene are MNHEY and SVGAGI. The length of the CDR3 is 14 residues.

V usage is TRBV27 and J usage is TRBJ2-1, with 11 positions matching TRBD2. The germline V gene encodes CDR1 MNHEY and CDR2 SMNVEV (reference sequence). CDR3 length equals 16 residues. The V and J ends lost 3 bases and 8 bases, in that order; junction bases with no gene match: 9. This chain's CDR3 is CASSFLGTSGPDEQFF. In DNA form, the CDR3 reads TGTGCCAGCAGTTTTCTCGGGACTAGCGGTCCAGATGAGCAGTTCTTC.

This chain links TRBV12-5 with TRBJ2-3; TRBD2 matches at 7 bases. Germline V lookup: CDR1 LGHNT, CDR2 FRNRAP. The CDR3 is 17 residues long. J was trimmed by 2 bases and V by 3 bases; bases with no gene match: 11. The CDR3 spells CASGFFQTSAITDTQYF. The CDR3 bases are TGTGCTAGTGGTTTCTTCCAAACTAGCGCCATCACAGATACGCAGTATTTT.

This sequence joins TRBV10-1 and TRBJ2-7; D is perhaps TRBD2 (6 bases). The CDR3 runs to 17 residues. Deletions cut 0 bases from V and 2 bases from J, with 17 bases between. The germline V gene encodes CDR1 WNHNN and CDR2 SYGVQD (reference sequence). The CDR3 loop reads CASSESLTGTVPYEQYF. The CDR3 DNA is TGCGCCAGCAGTGAGTCCCTAACCGGGACTGTCCCCTACGAGCAGTACTTC.

This chain connects TRBV4-1 to TRBJ1-5; tentative D call: TRBD1 (5 bases). CDR1 MGHRA and CDR2 YSYEKL come from the germline V gene. The CDR3 loop spans 13 amino acids. Trimming took 2 bases from V and 5 from J, leaving 7 bases between them. The CDR3 region is CASSQQGYQPQHF. In nucleotides, the CDR3 is TGCGCCAGCAGCCAACAGGGTTATCAGCCCCAGCATTTT.

This chain links TRBV5-1 with TRBJ2-7; 11 bases agree with TRBD1. CDR1 is SGHRS and CDR2 is YFSETQ in the germline V gene. With V trimmed by 4 bases and J by 4 bases, 13 bases remained unmatched. This CDR3 has 17 amino acids. CDR3 amino acids: CASSPRLSGTGGYEQYF. In nucleotides, the CDR3 is TGCGCCAGCAGCCCTCGACTATCCGGGACAGGGGGTTACGAGCAGTACTTC.

The chain is built from TRBV4-3 and TRBJ2-2; TRBD1 matches 12 bases. The ends lost 0 bases at V and 5 bases at J; junction bases unmatched: 1. CDR3 length: 16 residues. CDR1 is LGHNA, CDR2 YSLEER, per germline. CDR3 loop: CASSQEGQGATGELFF. The CDR3 nucleotides read TGCGCCAGCAGCCAAGAGGGACAGGGGGCAACCGGGGAGCTGTTTTTT.